The 2 T cell receptor beta chains below all came from one sample that was sequenced in a study of cytomegalovirus exposure and HLA in healthy donors. PCR employed 60 Vbeta and 13 Jbeta primers. Produced via immunoSEQ multiplex PCR; TCRdb's table is partial and in-frame only. Altogether approximately 100,000 clones are present, around two thirds being singletons, with the ten largest covering roughly 2.6%. Sequenced input: PBMCs. The source is a middle-aged man in good health and CMV-seropositive.

The chain is built from TRBV28 and TRBJ2-7, with 7 nucleotides matching TRBD2. The CDR3 runs to 15 residues. Germline V gene lookup returns CDR1 MDHEN and CDR2 SYDVKM. V lost 5 bases, J lost 2 bases, and 9 bases stayed unmatched. The CDR3 here is CASSTPGEGTYEQYF. CDR3 sequence (DNA): TGTGCCAGCAGTACCCCCGGGGAGGGTACCTACGAGCAGTACTTC.

J is TRBJ2-1 and V is TRBV10-3, with a weak D call TRBD1 (5 bases). The germline V gene encodes CDR1 ENHRY and CDR2 SYGVKD. V lost 0 bases, J lost 8 bases, and 14 bases lay in between. The CDR3 sequence is 15 residues long. The DNA for the CDR3 is TGTGCCATCAGTGAGTCGCAGTTGGGCAGGGATGAGCAGTTCTTC. Its translation is CAISESQLGRDEQFF.